Presented here are 21 T cell receptor beta chains from one specimen sequenced in a study of early T cells in non-severe SARS-CoV-2 infection. TCRdb fed the 5' RACE reads into MiXCR, producing one record per CDR3 protein. The sample lists about 98,000 distinct CDR3 sequences, about 10% occurring once. Sequencing was performed on whole blood. The receptors here all came from an adult who was a healthcare worker with PCR-confirmed SARS-CoV-2 infection or an uninfected control (not recorded which).

This clonotype has a handful of counts. This chain connects TRBV19 to TRBJ2-3, with TRBD1 matching 9 bases. Trimming at V came to 5 bases and at J to 5 bases, leaving 5 bases not matched to a gene. Germline-derived CDR1 and CDR2 are LNHDA and SQIVND (reference sequence). This CDR3 region has 14 residues. The CDR3 region is CASSLGTGRDTQYF. CDR3 nucleotides: TGTGCCAGTAGTCTCGGGACAGGGAGAGATACGCAGTATTTT.

This clonotype was seen at least ten times. V and J are TRBV5-6 and TRBJ2-7; D gene unclear. V lost 4 bases and J 0 bases, leaving 11 bases between the germline ends. The CDR3 runs to 14 residues. Per germline, CDR1 SGHDT and CDR2 YYEEEE. CDR3 nucleotide sequence: TGTGCCAGCAGCGTGATACACAGCTCCTACGAGCAGTACTTC. Protein: CASSVIHSSYEQYF.

This clonotype was observed at least ten times. This sequence joins TRBV20-1 and TRBJ2-7; D is perhaps TRBD1 (6 bases). CDR3 length: 14 residues. The V end was cut by 6 bases, the J end by 4 bases, with 19 bases between. CDR1 is DFQATT, CDR2 SNEGSKA, per germline (reference sequence). CDR3 amino acids: CSAPITGTTYEQYF. CDR3 DNA sequence: TGCAGTGCCCCCATCACCGGGACAACTTACGAGCAGTACTTC.

This clonotype occurred many times. The chain is built from TRBV6-5 and TRBJ2-1; D remains ambiguous. This CDR3 contains 15 residues. V was clipped by 0 bases and J by 1 base, with 7 bases between them. CDR1 is MNHEY and CDR2 is SVGAGI in the germline V gene. The CDR3 sequence is CASSYSARSYNEQFF. CDR3 sequence (DNA): TGTGCCAGCAGTTACTCGGCTAGATCCTACAATGAGCAGTTCTTC.

This clonotype was found many times. The chain joins TRBV7-9 to TRBJ1-1, with no clear D. The CDR3 totals 14 residues. V was shortened by 2 bases and J by 5 bases, with 12 bases between the two germline ends. Germline V gene lookup returns CDR1 SEHNR and CDR2 FQNEAQ (reference sequence). The CDR3 sequence: CASSLIESGTEAFF. The CDR3 DNA sequence: TGTGCCAGCAGCTTAATCGAGTCGGGGACTGAAGCTTTCTTT.

In this sample, this clonotype turned up many times. The rearrangement joins TRBV28 to TRBJ2-7; 7 bases fit TRBD1. Germline CDR1 reads MDHEN; CDR2 reads SYDVKM. V trimming: 7 bases; J trimming: 0 bases; junction bases outside the gene matches: 9. The CDR3 sequence is 15 residues long. This CDR3 is CASIIRGQSSYEQYF. CDR3 coding DNA: TGTGCCAGCATTATCCGGGGACAGAGCTCCTACGAGCAGTACTTC. Variable domain in full (rest from reference TRBV28 and TRBJ2-7): DVKVTQSSRYLVKRTGEKVFLECVQDMDHENMFWYRQDPGLGLRLIYFSYDVKMKEKGDIPEGYSVSREKKERFSLILESASTNQTSMYLCASIIRGQSSYEQYFGPGTRLTVT.

The V call is TRBV20-1, the J call TRBJ2-7; TRBD2 matches 10 bases. Germline V gene sequence: CDR1 DFQATT, CDR2 SNEGSKA (reference sequence). CDR3 size: 15 residues. Unmatched junction bases numbered 7, after V lost 4 bases and J lost 1 base. The CDR3 coding sequence is TGCAGTGCTAACCCTCCTAGCGGGAGTTCCTACGAGCAGTACTTC. Amino acid sequence: CSANPPSGSSYEQYF.

This clonotype appeared a few times. V usage is TRBV19 and J usage is TRBJ2-5, with no clear D. The germline V gene has CDR1 LNHDA and CDR2 SQIVND (reference sequence). V gave up 3 bases and J gave up 2 bases, with 16 bases separating them. This CDR3 has 16 amino acids. The CDR3 bases are TGTGCCAGTAGTATTCCCGGCGGTGGTTCGCAAGAGACCCAGTACTTC. Protein sequence: CASSIPGGGSQETQYF.

This clonotype showed up many times. The chain combines TRBV14 with TRBJ1-2, with D perhaps TRBD1 (5 bases). Per the germline V gene, CDR1 is SGHDN and CDR2 is FVKESK. Trimming took 0 bases from V and 4 from J, leaving 12 bases between them. This CDR3 is 15 amino acids long. CDR3 protein: CASSQDGGSSYGYTF. CDR3 bases: TGTGCCAGCAGCCAAGATGGGGGAAGTAGCTATGGCTACACCTTC. Drawing the rest from reference TRBV14 and TRBJ1-2, the complete variable domain is EAGVTQFPSHSVIEKGQTVTLRCDPISGHDNLYWYRRVMGKEIKFLLHFVKESKQDESGMPNNRFLAERTGGTYSTLKVQPAELEDSGVYFCASSQDGGSSYGYTFGSGTRLTVV.

V and J are TRBV18 and TRBJ1-6; a possible D gene is TRBD1 (5 bases). V lost 5 bases to trimming and J lost 8 bases, with 13 bases between them. Looked up from germline, CDR1 is KGHSH and CDR2 is LQKENI. This CDR3 region has 14 residues. CDR3: CASSRERGDSPLHF. The CDR3 DNA reads as TGTGCCAGCTCAAGGGAGAGAGGGGATTCACCCCTCCACTTT.

This clonotype was detected a few times. This rearrangement joins TRBV20-1 to TRBJ1-5; 9 bases align to TRBD1. Germline CDR1 DFQATT, CDR2 SNEGSKA (reference sequence). The CDR3 is 15 residues long. V lost 1 base and J lost 4; bases outside the gene matches: 5. CDR3 nucleotide sequence: TGCAGTGCTAGAGCCAGGGACAGGGAAAATCAGCCCCAGCATTTT. Its translation is CSARARDRENQPQHF.

The chain combines TRBV5-8 with TRBJ1-5; D call uncertain. Trimming took 2 bases from V and 7 from J, leaving 4 bases between them. The CDR3 spans 11 residues. The germline V gene has CDR1 SGHTS and CDR2 YDEGEE. The CDR3 nucleotides are TGTGCCAGCAGCTTTGACCAGCCCCAGCATTTT. This gives the protein CASSFDQPQHF.

Ten or more counts support this clonotype. The chain employs TRBV19 and TRBJ2-1, with a weak D call TRBD2 (6 bases). CDR3 length equals 16 residues. Germline CDR1 is LNHDA and CDR2 is SQIVND (reference sequence). Trimming took 7 bases from V and 2 from J, leaving 18 bases between them. The CDR3 sequence is CASTSASAGPYNEQFF. The CDR3 region has the DNA TGTGCCAGTACCTCCGCTAGCGCTGGGCCCTACAATGAGCAGTTCTTC.

This clonotype has ten or more counts. The CDR3 is CATGPGHPTEAFF. CDR3 in DNA: TGTGCCACCGGTCCGGGGCACCCCACTGAAGCTTTCTTT. The J gene is TRBJ1-1, the V gene TRBV24-1; TRBD1 might be the D (5 bases). Germline V gene lookup returns CDR1 KGHDR and CDR2 SFDVKD. The CDR3 has 13 residues. V was shortened by 9 bases and J by 4 bases, with 14 bases between the two germline ends.

This clonotype has a count of ten or more. The rearrangement uses TRBV29-1 and TRBJ1-1; the D gene is possibly TRBD1 (6 bases). The germline V and J ends were trimmed by 6 bases and 1 base, with 12 bases remaining between them. CDR1 and CDR2 (germline): SQVTM, ANQGSEA. The CDR3 covers 13 residues. This chain's CDR3 is CSVGSTGNTEAFF. The CDR3 DNA reads as TGCAGCGTCGGATCGACAGGGAACACTGAAGCTTTCTTT.

This clonotype was observed at least ten times. The gene calls are TRBV6-5 and TRBJ1-1; 8 bases line up with TRBD1. CDR1 and CDR2 from the germline V gene are MNHEY and SVGAGI. Trimming removed 6 bases from V and 3 bases from J; junction bases left unmatched: 6. This CDR3 contains 14 residues. The CDR3 protein is CASRTTGEYTEAFF. The DNA for the CDR3 is TGTGCCAGCAGGACGACAGGGGAGTACACTGAAGCTTTCTTT.

This clonotype was found many times. This sequence joins TRBV7-8 and TRBJ2-7; D is unclear. The CDR3 covers 14 residues. CDR1 and CDR2 (germline): SGHVS, FQNEAQ. Trimming pared 2 bases from V and 5 bases from J, leaving 13 bases between. CDR3 nucleotide sequence: TGTGCCAGCAGCTTATCCGGGTTAATGAACGAGCAGTACTTC. It is translated as CASSLSGLMNEQYF. Full variable domain (outside the CDR3, taken from reference TRBV7-8 and TRBJ2-7): GAGVSQSPRYKVAKRGQDVALRCDPISGHVSLFWYQQALGQGPEFLTYFQNEAQLDKSGLPSDRFFAERPEGSVSTLKIQRTQQEDSAVYLCASSLSGLMNEQYFGPGTRLTVT.

This clonotype was seen only a few times. This sequence joins TRBV28 and TRBJ2-4; 8 nucleotides line up with TRBD2. The CDR3 is made up of 15 amino acids. From germline, CDR1 is MDHEN and CDR2 SYDVKM. V lost 4 bases and J lost 0; bases outside the gene matches: 2. The CDR3 region is CASSWSGRAKNIQYF. CDR3 sequence (DNA): TGTGCCAGCAGTTGGAGCGGGAGAGCCAAAAACATTCAGTACTTC. Based on the CDR3 plus reference TRBV28 and TRBJ2-4, the full variable domain is DVKVTQSSRYLVKRTGEKVFLECVQDMDHENMFWYRQDPGLGLRLIYFSYDVKMKEKGDIPEGYSVSREKKERFSLILESASTNQTSMYLCASSWSGRAKNIQYFGAGTRLSVL.

This clonotype was seen at least ten times. The chain combines TRBV20-1 with TRBJ1-2; TRBD1 matches 12 bases. The V gene's germline CDR1 is DFQATT and CDR2 SNEGSKA (reference sequence). This CDR3 spans 15 amino acids. Trimming cost V 6 bases and J 7 bases; bases outside gene matches: 12. CDR3 residues: CSAPGQGAFSGGYTF. CDR3 DNA sequence: TGCAGTGCCCCGGGACAGGGGGCTTTTAGTGGTGGCTACACCTTC.

This clonotype has ten or more counts. The rearrangement joins TRBV29-1 to TRBJ2-1; no clear D gene. Germline CDR1 SQVTM, CDR2 ANQGSEA. The V end lost 6 bases, the J end lost 4 bases, and 13 bases lay between the germline ends. The CDR3 is 13 residues long. CDR3 nucleotide sequence: TGCAGCGTCCGGGCCCGGTCGTACAATGAGCAGTTCTTC. It specifies CSVRARSYNEQFF.

This clonotype showed up just a few times. The rearrangement links TRBV24-1 to TRBJ2-5; 10 bases are shared with TRBD1. Germline trimming cut 4 bases from V and 4 bases from J; bases unmatched to any gene: 8. Germline V gene lookup returns CDR1 KGHDR and CDR2 SFDVKD. CDR3 length equals 16 residues. This CDR3 is CATSDSGTGEGETQYF. CDR3 nucleotides: TGTGCCACCAGTGACTCCGGGACAGGGGAAGGAGAGACCCAGTACTTC.